This T cell receptor (beta chain) was identified during a study of T cell responses to AZD1222 COVID-19 vaccine. Study at large: Timing groups of about 4 and about 12 weeks for second doses were pooled.

Only in-frame clones appear in the TCRdb table, and some are missing; sequencing was by immunoSEQ multiplex PCR. The data contain about 190,000 clones, around 92% of them seen just once; the ten biggest clones take up 1% to 1.5%. V shed 11 bases and J shed 0 bases, with 26 bases lying between them. CDR3 size: 18 residues. Germline CDR1 WNHNN, CDR2 SYGVQD (reference sequence). The specimen comprised peripheral blood, sampled on day 0 of AZD1222 vaccination. The genes are TRBV10-1 and TRBJ1-5; no clear D. The sequence was collected from an adult in good health. CDR3 in amino acids: CAFMGSSATIRSNQPQHF. CDR3 in DNA: TGCGCCTTCATGGGCAGCTCCGCTACCATCCGTAGCAATCAGCCCCAGCATTTT.